A single sample is the source of the 20 T cell receptor beta chains below, sequenced in a study of cytomegalovirus exposure and HLA in healthy donors. Primers for the PCR totalled 60 Vbeta and 13 Jbeta. Sequenced by immunoSEQ multiplex PCR; TCRdb stores in-frame clones only, minus some. The sample lists 99,000 or so clones; roughly three quarters were seen once. The specimen sequenced was PBMCs. These receptors were taken from a man aged 25 to 40 in good health and CMV-seronegative.

The V call is TRBV5-1, the J call TRBJ1-6; no clear D gene. The CDR3 has 14 residues. The V end lost 4 bases, the J end lost 9 bases, and 14 bases lay between the germline ends. CDR1 and CDR2 (germline): SGHRS, YFSETQ. CDR3 nucleotides: TGCGCCAGCAGCCCCCGCGGCCAAAGTTCACCCCTCCACTTT. It encodes CASSPRGQSSPLHF.

V usage is TRBV19 and J usage is TRBJ2-3; TRBD2 matches 11 bases. The CDR3 sequence is 15 residues long. Trimming cost V 7 bases and J 0 bases; bases outside gene matches: 3. Germline CDR1 reads LNHDA; CDR2 reads SQIVND (reference sequence). CDR3 in DNA: TGTGCCAGTAAGAGGACTAGCGGGAGCACAGATACGCAGTATTTT. Translated: CASKRTSGSTDTQYF. Based on the CDR3 plus reference TRBV19 and TRBJ2-3, the full variable domain is DGGITQSPKYLFRKEGQNVTLSCEQNLNHDAMYWYRQDPGQGLRLIYYSQIVNDFQKGDIAEGYSVSREKKESFPLTVTSAQKNPTAFYLCASKRTSGSTDTQYFGPGTRLTVL.

This clone was detected only once. The chain carries TRBV27 and TRBJ2-6; 7 nucleotides match TRBD2. CDR1 and CDR2 (germline): MNHEY, SMNVEV (reference sequence). CDR3 size: 16 residues. V lost 2 bases and J lost 2; bases outside the gene matches: 3. CDR3 protein: CASSLRGDPGANVLTF. CDR3 DNA: TGTGCCAGCAGTTTACGGGGGGACCCTGGGGCCAACGTCCTGACTTTC.

This clone was seen just once. The chain uses TRBV2 and TRBJ1-4; no firm D call. This CDR3 is built from 14 residues. Germline CDR1 is SNHLY and CDR2 is FYNNEI. V shed 6 bases and J shed 7 bases, with 15 bases lying between them. CDR3 sequence: CASRPGEAFEKLFF. The CDR3 nucleotides are TGTGCCAGCAGACCCGGGGAGGCGTTTGAAAAACTGTTTTTT.

A single count supports this clone. The CDR3 sequence is CAWRGGSPTGPQHF. CDR3 in DNA: TGTGCCTGGAGAGGGGGCAGCCCTACGGGCCCCCAGCATTTT. The chain carries TRBV30 and TRBJ1-5, with TRBD1 matching 7 bases. Germline assignment: CDR1 GTSNPN and CDR2 SVGIG (reference sequence). With V trimmed by 3 bases and J by 10 bases, 12 bases remained unmatched. There are 14 residues in the CDR3.

This clone turned up a few times. This chain uses TRBV5-1 with TRBJ2-3, with 8 bases aligning to TRBD1. The germline V gene has CDR1 SGHRS and CDR2 YFSETQ. The CDR3 sequence is 15 residues long. V shed 0 bases, J shed 4 bases, and the junction held 4 bases outside the gene matches. Here the CDR3 reads CASSLAGTGPDTQYF. CDR3 in DNA: TGCGCCAGCAGCTTGGCCGGGACAGGACCAGATACGCAGTATTTT.

The CDR3 nucleotides are TGTGCCAGCAGGGGGACTCCTTTCTCCGGCTCTGGCTACACCTTC. Encoded protein: CASRGTPFSGSGYTF. The chain recombines TRBV2 with TRBJ1-2, with D possibly matching TRBD1 (5 bases). Per germline, CDR1 SNHLY and CDR2 FYNNEI. V lost 6 bases, J lost 7 bases, and 21 bases lay in between. The CDR3 runs to 15 residues.

As concerns this clone: Germline is not matched at one junction end, which may reflect a read error. The rearrangement uses TRBV5-4 and TRBJ1-5; the D is unclear. The V gene's germline CDR1 is SGHNT and CDR2 YYREEE (reference sequence). The CDR3 contains 13 residues. The CDR3 spells CASSPRPEGRRDF. The DNA of the CDR3 is TGTGCCAGCAGCCCCCGGCCCGAGGGCCGGCGGGATTTT.

This chain joins TRBV7-8 and TRBJ1-1; 8 bases align to TRBD1. The CDR3 contains 13 residues. CDR1 and CDR2 (germline): SGHVS, FQNEAQ. V was clipped by 8 bases and J by 3 bases; unmatched bases: 5. The CDR3 sequence is CASVGQGYTEAFF. In nucleotides, the CDR3 is TGTGCCAGCGTAGGACAGGGATACACTGAAGCTTTCTTT.

CDR3 DNA: TGTGCCAGCAGCTTGTTAATTCGGCCAGGGGGCGAAGATACGCAGTATTTT. It encodes CASSLLIRPGGEDTQYF. This chain joins TRBV5-4 and TRBJ2-3, with TRBD1 identical over 8 bases. After removal of 1 base from V and 5 bases from J, the junction contained 12 bases not matched to a gene. The CDR3 covers 17 residues. Germline loops: CDR1 SGHNT, CDR2 YYREEE (reference sequence).

J is TRBJ1-1 and V is TRBV27; TRBD1 aligns across 7 bases. This CDR3 has 18 residues. Germline V lookup: CDR1 MNHEY, CDR2 SMNVEV (reference sequence). Trimming removed 4 bases from V and 3 bases from J; junction bases left unmatched: 17. In DNA form, the CDR3 reads TGTGCCAGCAGTTCGTCGGGGTTGCAGGGGGGTCGGTACACTGAAGCTTTCTTT. Its translation: CASSSSGLQGGRYTEAFF.

This clone was seen a few times. This chain uses TRBV7-2 with TRBJ2-7; possible D gene TRBD2, 5 bases. The germline gives CDR1 SGHTA, CDR2 FQGNSA. With 1 base removed from V and 2 bases from J, the gap between germline ends came to 9 bases. The CDR3 loop spans 14 amino acids. This chain's CDR3 is CASSLGRFPYEQYF. Written as DNA, the CDR3 is TGTGCCAGCAGCTTAGGGAGGTTCCCCTACGAGCAGTACTTC.

This chain connects TRBV25-1 to TRBJ2-5; 7 bases are shared with TRBD1. Germline CDR1 is MGHDK and CDR2 is SYGVNS. The CDR3 covers 16 residues. V was clipped by 2 bases and J by 2 bases; unmatched bases: 8. CDR3 sequence: CASSEVGDSFQETQYF. The CDR3 bases are TGTGCCAGCAGTGAAGTTGGGGACAGTTTTCAAGAGACCCAGTACTTC. The variable domain in full, with the rest retrieved from reference TRBV25-1 and TRBJ2-5, is EADIYQTPRYLVIGTGKKITLECSQTMGHDKMYWYQQDPGMELHLIHYSYGVNSTEKGDLSSESTVSRIRTEHFPLTLESARPSHTSQYLCASSEVGDSFQETQYFGPGTRLLVL.

The chain is built from TRBV2 and TRBJ1-2, with TRBD1 matching 9 bases. The CDR3 runs to 14 residues. Germline V gene lookup returns CDR1 SNHLY and CDR2 FYNNEI. The ends lost 5 bases at V and 7 bases at J; junction bases unmatched: 8. CDR3 bases: TGTGCCAGCAGTACCCGGACAGGGGAGGGTGGCTACACCTTC. It is translated as CASSTRTGEGGYTF.

The chain is built from TRBV7-3 and TRBJ2-3; a weak D match, TRBD1 (6 bases). The CDR3 contains 14 residues. The V end lost 0 bases, the J end lost 5 bases, and 9 bases lay between the germline ends. Germline CDR1 and CDR2: SGHTA and FQGTGA. The CDR3 region is CASSLTGARDTQYF. CDR3 DNA: TGTGCCAGCAGCTTAACGGGGGCTAGAGATACGCAGTATTTT.

The gene calls are TRBV5-4 and TRBJ1-3, with D uncertain. The germline V and J ends were trimmed by 4 bases and 8 bases, with 13 bases remaining between them. Looked up from germline, CDR1 is SGHNT and CDR2 is YYREEE (reference sequence). This CDR3 is 13 amino acids long. CDR3: CASSPARGHTIYF. CDR3 DNA sequence: TGTGCCAGCAGCCCGGCCAGAGGTCACACCATATATTTT.

V gene TRBV30 combines with J gene TRBJ1-5; 10 bases line up with TRBD1. V trimming: 2 bases; J trimming: 2 bases; junction bases outside the gene matches: 3. The CDR3 spans 15 residues. Germline CDR1 is GTSNPN and CDR2 is SVGIG (reference sequence). This CDR3 reads CAWSPDRGRNQPQHF. DNA of the CDR3: TGTGCCTGGAGTCCAGACAGGGGGCGCAATCAGCCCCAGCATTTT.

This clone was recorded once. V gene TRBV9 combines with J gene TRBJ1-1; 8 bases line up with TRBD1. Germline V gene sequence: CDR1 SGDLS, CDR2 YYNGEE. This CDR3 contains 13 residues. V was pared by 3 bases and J by 5 bases, with 3 bases of the junction left unmatched. The CDR3 DNA is TGTGCCAGCAGCGGGACAGGGAGGACTGAAGCTTTCTTT. Residues: CASSGTGRTEAFF.

This clone was observed a handful of times. The rearrangement uses TRBV28 and TRBJ1-3; a possible D gene is TRBD1 (5 bases). V lost 3 bases and J 2 bases, leaving 11 bases between the germline ends. This CDR3 has 15 amino acids. Germline loops: CDR1 MDHEN, CDR2 SYDVKM. CDR3 nucleotide sequence: TGTGCCAGCAGTTTCCCCGGCAGGGCTGGAAACACCATATATTTT. Translated, it gives CASSFPGRAGNTIYF. Using reference TRBV28 and TRBJ1-3 for the parts outside the CDR3, the full variable domain is DVKVTQSSRYLVKRTGEKVFLECVQDMDHENMFWYRQDPGLGLRLIYFSYDVKMKEKGDIPEGYSVSREKKERFSLILESASTNQTSMYLCASSFPGRAGNTIYFGEGSWLTVV.

Note on this clone: One end of the junction fails to match germline, which may point to a read error. The chain is built from TRBV7-7 and TRBJ2-7; possibly TRBD1 for D (6 bases). The CDR3 has 14 amino acids. Germline lookup yields CDR1 SSHAT and CDR2 FNYEAQ (reference sequence). The DNA of the CDR3 is TGTGCTAGCAGCCCCCAGGGGAGTAGCTACGAGCAGTACTTC. Amino acids: CASSPQGSSYEQYF.